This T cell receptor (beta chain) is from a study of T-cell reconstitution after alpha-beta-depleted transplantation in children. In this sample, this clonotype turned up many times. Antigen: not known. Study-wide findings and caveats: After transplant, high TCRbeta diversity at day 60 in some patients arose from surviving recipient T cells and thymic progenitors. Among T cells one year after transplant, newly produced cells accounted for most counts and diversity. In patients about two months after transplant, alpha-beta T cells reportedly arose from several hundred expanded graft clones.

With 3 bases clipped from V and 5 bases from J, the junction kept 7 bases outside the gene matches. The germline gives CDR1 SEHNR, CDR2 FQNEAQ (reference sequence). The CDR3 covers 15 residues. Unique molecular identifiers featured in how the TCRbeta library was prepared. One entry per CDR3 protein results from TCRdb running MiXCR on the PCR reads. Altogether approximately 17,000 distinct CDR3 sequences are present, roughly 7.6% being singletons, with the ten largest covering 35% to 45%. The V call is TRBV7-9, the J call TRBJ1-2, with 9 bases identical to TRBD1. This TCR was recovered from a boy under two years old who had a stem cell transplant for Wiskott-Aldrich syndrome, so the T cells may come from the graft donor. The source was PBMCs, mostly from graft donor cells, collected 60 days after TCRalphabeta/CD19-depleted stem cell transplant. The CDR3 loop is CASSFIQGAGYGYTF. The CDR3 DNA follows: TGTGCCAGCAGCTTCATACAGGGGGCGGGATATGGCTACACCTTC. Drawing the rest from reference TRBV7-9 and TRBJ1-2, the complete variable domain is DTGVSQNPRHKITKRGQNVTFRCDPISEHNRLYWYRQTLGQGPEFLTYFQNEAQLEKSRLLSDRFSAERPKGSFSTLEIQRTEQGDSAMYLCASSFIQGAGYGYTFGSGTRLTVV.